The clone carrying this TCR beta chain was found a few times. Its cognate antigen is unknown. The sample originates from a study of T cells in Graves' hyperthyroidism and ophthalmopathy. Study conclusions and caveats: Blood samples included most of the expanded thyroid clonotypes exceeding 0.001. Stable hyperthyroidism and ophthalmopathy were separated using 13 V-J signatures.

Trimming left V 8 bases short and J 3 bases short, with 17 bases between. Germline V gene data show CDR1 as SGHTA and CDR2 as FQGNSA. The CDR3 length is 14 residues. The source material, RNA transcripts, was used to amplify TCR beta CDR3 regions. Initially, a first-round RT-PCR of the TCR CDR3 employed the HTBI primer set. TCRdb used MiXCR to reprocess the multiplex PCR reads, holding one entry per CDR3 protein. The table records about 49,000 distinct CDR3 sequences, around 55% of them present only once. Sample: peripheral blood or thyroid tissue (not recorded which). V and J are TRBV7-2 and TRBJ2-7, with D possibly TRBD1 on 6 matching bases. The receptor comes from a man between 18 and 29 years old with Graves' hyperthyroidism. The CDR3 DNA follows: TGTGCCAGCGGGTTAGTTGGGGGCTACTACGAGCAGTACTTC. It translates to CASGLVGGYYEQYF. Using reference TRBV7-2 and TRBJ2-7 for the parts outside the CDR3, the full variable domain is GAGVSQSPSNKVTEKGKDVELRCDPISGHTALYWYRQSLGQGLEFLIYFQGNSAPDKSGLPSDRFSAERTGGSVSTLTIQRTQQEDSAVYLCASGLVGGYYEQYFGPGTRLTVT.